This T cell receptor beta chain was sequenced for a study of blood T cell repertoires in COVID-19. Study at large: Acute and convalescent COVID-19 specimens originated in the United States, Italy and Spain.

The CDR3 is 15 residues long. V gave up 2 bases and J gave up 4 bases, with 12 bases separating them. Germline values: CDR1 ENHRY, CDR2 SYGVKD. Here immunoSEQ multiplex PCR was the method, and the copy in TCRdb shows in-frame clones only, minus some. The sample contains just over 250,000 clones, around 86% of which appear only once. The chain recombines TRBV10-3 with TRBJ2-1, with unresolved D. This receptor was identified in a man aged 40-49 years who had recovered from COVID-19. Sequencing input: peripheral blood. The CDR3 nucleotides read TGTGCCATCAGTGAGAAAGGAGTAGCATACAATGAGCAGTTCTTC. Translating it yields CAISEKGVAYNEQFF.